These 29 T cell receptor beta chains were all obtained from the same sample, sequenced in a study of metastatic and nonmetastatic thyroid tumors. Before thyroid surgery, none of the patients had received any treatment. TCRdb reassembled clones from the PCR reads with MiXCR. This table has over 30,000 clones, about 29% appearing once. The sample comprised blood. The receptors were gathered from a female donor with papillary thyroid cancer or a benign thyroid nodule (not recorded which). Some clones in this sample may be carry-over from other donors' samples.

This clone was detected many times. The J gene is TRBJ2-3, the V gene TRBV7-9; 7 bases fit TRBD2. With 5 bases clipped from V and 3 bases from J, the junction kept 14 bases outside the gene matches. Germline lookup yields CDR1 SEHNR and CDR2 FQNEAQ (reference sequence). The CDR3 sequence is 17 residues long. The CDR3 loop is CASSLYPGREPTDTQYF. The CDR3 DNA reads as TGTGCCAGCAGCCTCTATCCGGGGCGGGAGCCGACAGATACGCAGTATTTT.

This clone has at least ten counts. CDR3 nucleotide sequence: TGTGCCAGCAGTTCCCCAGGACAGGGCCTGGAGGAAGAAAAACTGTTTTTT. This translates into CASSSPGQGLEEEKLFF. The chain is built from TRBV6-1 and TRBJ1-4, with 8 nucleotides matching TRBD1. The CDR3 extends over 17 amino acids. Germline trimming cut 5 bases from V and 8 bases from J; bases unmatched to any gene: 16. Germline values: CDR1 MNHNS, CDR2 SASEGT.

This clone was recorded at least ten times. In the same sample, other DNA sequences code for this CDR3. The CDR3: CASSYSFPLDTQYF. The DNA of the CDR3 is TGTGCCAGCAGTTACTCGTTCCCGCTGGATACGCAGTATTTT. The chain employs TRBV6-5 and TRBJ2-3; no clear D. Trimming took off 0 bases at V and 6 bases at J, with 10 bases between the two ends. The CDR3 has 14 amino acids. Germline V gene data show CDR1 as MNHEY and CDR2 as SVGAGI.

This clone was recorded a few times. The genes are TRBV6-6 and TRBJ2-3; 11 bases are shared with TRBD2. There are 15 residues in the CDR3. J lost 8 bases, V lost 2 bases, and 6 bases had no gene match. Germline CDR1 MNHNY, CDR2 SVGAGI (reference sequence). The CDR3 reads CASSYGTSGSATQYF. The CDR3 bases are TGTGCCAGCAGTTACGGTACTAGCGGGAGCGCTACGCAGTATTTT.

This clone came up a few times. V gene TRBV6-2 or TRBV6-3 combines with J gene TRBJ2-7; D unresolved. V was clipped by 0 bases and J by 2 bases, with 11 bases between them. From germline, CDR1 is MNHEY and CDR2 SVGEGT. This CDR3 is 15 amino acids long. The CDR3 reads CASSYSTSLPYEQYF. CDR3 in DNA: TGTGCCAGCAGTTACTCGACCTCATTACCCTACGAGCAGTACTTC.

Sample share makes this clone medium-sized. This sequence joins TRBV12-3 or TRBV12-4 and TRBJ2-7; D uncertain. Trimming took 1 base from V and 4 from J, leaving 8 bases between them. The CDR3 consists of 13 residues. CDR3 protein: CASSLGPRYEQYF. CDR3 sequence (DNA): TGTGCCAGCAGTTTAGGCCCTAGATACGAGCAGTACTTC.

In its sample, this clone was seen many times. The rearrangement uses TRBV4-2 and TRBJ1-1, with unresolved D. There are 14 residues in the CDR3. Between the trimmed V and J ends, which lost 1 base and 8 bases, there was a span of 14 bases. CDR1 and CDR2 (germline): LGHNA, YNFKEQ. The CDR3 DNA sequence: TGTGCCAGCAGCCAAGCGACACCGGGTTCCGAAGCTTTCTTT. Amino acid sequence: CASSQATPGSEAFF.

CDR3 sequence reads: CASRQVFNTGELFF. CDR3 coding DNA: TGTGCCAGTAGACAGGTGTTTAACACCGGGGAGCTGTTTTTT. The chain joins TRBV19 to TRBJ2-2, with D tentatively TRBD1 (5 bases). V dropped 6 bases and J dropped 2 bases, with 10 bases sitting between them. The germline gives CDR1 LNHDA, CDR2 SQIVND (reference sequence). The CDR3 loop spans 14 amino acids. The complete variable domain, with remaining parts taken from reference TRBV19 and TRBJ2-2, reads DGGITQSPKYLFRKEGQNVTLSCEQNLNHDAMYWYRQDPGQGLRLIYYSQIVNDFQKGDIAEGYSVSREKKESFPLTVTSAQKNPTAFYLCASRQVFNTGELFFGEGSRLTVL.

By share, this clone ranks as medium-sized. V and J are TRBV11-3 and TRBJ2-7, with D tentatively TRBD1 (6 bases). Germline V gene data show CDR1 as SGHNT and CDR2 as YENEEA. V lost 3 bases, J lost 6 bases, and 12 bases lay in between. This CDR3 is 13 amino acids long. The CDR3 DNA sequence: TGTGCCAGCAGCTTTGGGACACATAGCGAGCAGTACTTC. Translation gives CASSFGTHSEQYF.

V usage is TRBV4-1 and J usage is TRBJ1-5; the D gene is possibly TRBD1 (6 bases). The V gene lost 4 bases and the J gene lost 7 bases, with 11 bases spanning the gap. Germline V gives CDR1 MGHRA, CDR2 YSYEKL. The CDR3 runs to 13 residues. CDR3 DNA: TGCGCCAGCAGCCGGATACAGGGACAGCCCCAGCATTTT. Its protein is CASSRIQGQPQHF.

This clone was observed a handful of times. J is TRBJ1-6 and V is TRBV10-2; weak D call: TRBD1 (6 bases). V dropped 8 bases and J dropped 7 bases, with 15 bases sitting between them. This CDR3 has 14 residues. CDR1 is WSHSY, CDR2 SAAADI, per germline. The CDR3: CASRDVRGNSPLHF. The CDR3 DNA is TGCGCCAGCCGAGACGTAAGGGGGAATTCACCCCTCCACTTT.

V is TRBV11-2 and J is TRBJ2-3; no clear D gene. Germline V gene sequence: CDR1 SGHAT, CDR2 FQNNGV. Trimming stripped 9 bases from V and 0 bases from J, with 19 bases between. The CDR3 spans 16 residues. CDR3 amino acids: CASSPRAVISTDTQYF. CDR3 nucleotides: TGTGCCAGTAGCCCCCGGGCCGTTATTAGCACAGATACGCAGTATTTT.

This clone appeared a few times. At one boundary the junction diverges from the germline segment, which might be a read error. This chain uses TRBV2 with TRBJ1-2; D is unclear. Germline CDR1 is SNHLY and CDR2 is FYNNEI. CDR3 length equals 13 residues. CDR3 in amino acids: CASIESVRDGYTF. The CDR3 DNA reads as TGTGCCAGCATTGAATCAGTCCGGGATGGCTACACCTTC.

This clone was picked up a small number of times. An end of the junction differs from the germline gene, which may be a read error. The V call is TRBV6-5, the J call TRBJ2-3; D is possibly TRBD2 (5 bases). The CDR3 has 17 amino acids. CDR1 is MNHEY and CDR2 is SVGAGI in the germline V gene. DNA of the CDR3: TGTGCCAGCAGTTACTCGCGAGGGATGGGATTCACAGATAAGCAGTATTTT. It yields the protein CASSYSRGMGFTDKQYF.

This clone was recorded a few times. The gene calls are TRBV28 and TRBJ1-6, with 11 positions matching TRBD1. The CDR3 has 16 amino acids. The V gene's germline CDR1 is MDHEN and CDR2 SYDVKM. Trimming cost V 1 base and J 11 bases; bases outside gene matches: 7. CDR3 DNA: TGTGCCAGCAGTTTATACATGGACAGGGGGCACCCACCCCTCCACTTT. Translated: CASSLYMDRGHPPLHF.

The chain links TRBV5-6 to TRBJ1-1; 7 bases match TRBD1. CDR1 and CDR2 (germline): SGHDT, YYEEEE. The CDR3 runs 14 residues. V was clipped by 6 bases and J by 7 bases; unmatched bases: 12. The CDR3 sequence: CASTTGSRTGEAFF. As DNA, the CDR3 is TGTGCCAGCACGACAGGGTCCAGAACAGGTGAAGCTTTCTTT.

Comment on this clone: Germline and junction disagree at one end, which may indicate a read error. V is TRBV2 and J is TRBJ2-7; the D gene is possibly TRBD1 (6 bases). The CDR3 runs to 15 residues. Germline V gene sequence: CDR1 SNHLY, CDR2 FYNNEI. The DNA for the CDR3 is TGTGCCAGCAGTGCCAACAGGGCCCGTTTTTACGGGCAGTACTTC. Translating it yields CASSANRARFYGQYF.

This clone ranks as medium-sized (0.01 to 0.1%). The chain links TRBV6-5 to TRBJ2-7; 8 nucleotides match TRBD1. V gave up 0 bases and J gave up 5 bases; unmatched junction bases: 0. This CDR3 is built from 13 residues. Germline values: CDR1 MNHEY, CDR2 SVGAGI. Here the CDR3 DNA reads TGTGCCAGCAGTTACTCGGACAGGGACGAGCAGTACTTC. This translates into CASSYSDRDEQYF.

The chain links TRBV20-1 to TRBJ1-1, with D maybe TRBD1 (5 bases). The V and J ends lost 3 bases and 3 bases respectively, with 14 bases between them. The CDR3 is 14 residues long. Looked up from germline, CDR1 is DFQATT and CDR2 is SNEGSKA (reference sequence). For the CDR3, the DNA is TGCAGTGCTAGGTCGGGCAGGGCTCACACTGAAGCTTTCTTT. Translating it yields CSARSGRAHTEAFF.

This clone was detected many times. The gene calls are TRBV4-1 and TRBJ2-4, with 7 bases fitting TRBD1. Germline V lookup: CDR1 MGHRA, CDR2 YSYEKL. With V trimmed by 3 bases and J by 0 bases, 5 bases remained unmatched. The CDR3 totals 16 residues. The CDR3 coding sequence is TGCGCCAGCAGCCAGGGGACAGCCTTAGCCAAAAACATTCAGTACTTC. Its protein is CASSQGTALAKNIQYF.

This clone was found a few times. The V and J genes are TRBV6-2 or TRBV6-3 and TRBJ1-5; D unclear. The CDR3 extends over 13 amino acids. V lost 4 bases and J lost 6, with 10 bases in between. CDR1 is MNHEY, CDR2 SVGEGT, per germline. CDR3 amino acids: CASSLWDRQPQHF. CDR3 in DNA: TGTGCCAGCAGTTTGTGGGATCGTCAGCCCCAGCATTTT.

In regard to this clone: One junction end disagrees with the germline gene, perhaps due to a read error. V and J are TRBV7-9 and TRBJ2-7, with D unresolved. Germline-derived CDR1 and CDR2 are SEHNR and FQNEAQ (reference sequence). The CDR3 contains 11 residues. The CDR3 nucleotides are TGTGCCAGCAGCGCGGAGAGCGAGCTGTACTTC. Protein: CASSAESELYF. The entire variable domain, with the rest obtained from reference TRBV7-9 and TRBJ2-7, is as follows: DTGVSQNPRHKITKRGQNVTFRCDPISEHNRLYWYRQTLGQGPEFLTYFQNEAQLEKSRLLSDRFSAERPKGSFSTLEIQRTEQGDSAMYLCASSAESELYFGPGTRLTVT.

The table lists this clone with many counts. This sequence joins TRBV12-3 or TRBV12-4 and TRBJ1-4, with D hard to call. The CDR3 runs 14 residues. The V and J ends lost 3 bases and 4 bases respectively, with 9 bases between them. The CDR3 nucleotides read TGTGCCAGCAGTTTGTGGGGATATAATGAAAAACTGTTTTTT. Translating gives CASSLWGYNEKLFF.

This clone was recorded many times. J is TRBJ2-5 and V is TRBV2, with 8 bases matching TRBD2. After removal of 11 bases from V and 4 bases from J, the junction contained 6 bases not matched to a gene. Germline V gives CDR1 SNHLY, CDR2 FYNNEI. This CDR3 comprises 12 residues. DNA of the CDR3: TGTGCCTCCCGGGGGGGCGGAGAGACCCAGTACTTC. Its translation: CASRGGGETQYF. Combining the CDR3 with reference TRBV2 and TRBJ2-5 gives the whole variable domain EPEVTQTPSHQVTQMGQEVILRCVPISNHLYFYWYRQILGQKVEFLVSFYNNEISEKSEIFDDQFSVERPDGSNFTLKIRSTKLEDSAMYFCASRGGGETQYFGPGTRLLVL.

This clone was counted at least ten times. The rearrangement uses TRBV12-3 or TRBV12-4 and TRBJ2-1; D possibly matches TRBD1 or TRBD2 (7 bases each). Deletions cut 6 bases from V and 5 bases from J, with 20 bases between. CDR3 length equals 16 residues. The CDR3 region is CASSRDRQGGNNEQFF. The CDR3 region has the DNA TGTGCCAGCAGCCGGGATCGGCAGGGGGGGAACAATGAGCAGTTCTTC.

Remarks on this clone: This likely comes from a read error, as the CDR3 has no conserved phenylalanine or tryptophan at its end. The V and J genes are TRBV7-2 and TRBJ2-5, with TRBD1 matching 9 bases. J was trimmed by 4 bases and V by 4 bases; bases with no gene match: 4. Germline CDR1 reads SGHTA; CDR2 reads FQGNSA. The CDR3 is made up of 14 amino acids. CDR3: CASSYGTGPETQYL. The CDR3 DNA follows: TGTGCCAGCAGCTACGGGACAGGGCCAGAGACCCAGTACTTA.

V usage is TRBV7-2 and J usage is TRBJ2-7, with 11 positions matching TRBD2. The ends lost 5 bases at V and 4 bases at J; junction bases unmatched: 7. Germline-derived CDR1 and CDR2 are SGHTA and FQGNSA. The CDR3 loop spans 15 amino acids. CDR3 sequence (DNA): TGTGCCAGCAGCGCGACTAGCGGGGCAGGTTACGAGCAGTACTTC. Protein sequence: CASSATSGAGYEQYF. Looking up the rest from reference TRBV7-2 and TRBJ2-7 gives the full variable domain: GAGVSQSPSNKVTEKGKDVELRCDPISGHTALYWYRQSLGQGLEFLIYFQGNSAPDKSGLPSDRFSAERTGGSVSTLTIQRTQQEDSAVYLCASSATSGAGYEQYFGPGTRLTVT.

In its sample, this clone was seen a few times. Its ends do not fully match the called genes, so a read error is possible. The CDR3 nucleotides read TGTGCCAGCATACTCGACGGGCAAGATACCCAGTACTTC. Translation gives CASILDGQDTQYF. The chain is built from TRBV6-2 or TRBV6-3 and TRBJ2-5, with D hard to call. CDR3 size: 13 residues. The germline V gene has CDR1 MNHEY and CDR2 SVGEGT.

Turning to this clone: The junction shows a germline mismatch at one end, possibly a read error. The chain links TRBV7-9 to TRBJ1-2, with D unresolved. Looked up from germline, CDR1 is SEHNR and CDR2 is FQNEAQ (reference sequence). CDR3 length: 14 residues. The CDR3 DNA sequence: TGCGCCAGCAGCAGTCTGGTAGGCATCTATGGCTACACCTTC. Protein sequence: CASSSLVGIYGYTF. Together with reference TRBV7-9 and TRBJ1-2, the CDR3 gives the full variable domain: DTGVSQNPRHKITKRGQNVTFRCDPISEHNRLYWYRQTLGQGPEFLTYFQNEAQLEKSRLLSDRFSAERPKGSFSTLEIQRTEQGDSAMYLCASSSLVGIYGYTFGSGTRLTVV.